The 18 T cell receptor beta chains below were found in one sample sequenced in a study of identical twins. TCRdb processed the 5' RACE reads anew with MiXCR; each CDR3 protein has one entry. This table has around 750 distinct CDR3 sequences, roughly two thirds appearing once. The specimen was CD4+ T cells sorted from blood. Source of these receptors: a woman younger than 30 in good health. This table probably holds off-target reads from a library built for another chain.

V is TRBV6-5 and J is TRBJ2-4; D is unresolved. Germline assignment: CDR1 MNHEY and CDR2 SVGAGI. The CDR3 is 16 residues long. The V gene lost 0 bases and the J gene lost 1 base, with 10 bases spanning the gap. Here the CDR3 DNA reads TGTGCCAGCAGTTACTCTAAGGGTGCGGCCAAAAACATTCAGTACTTC. Its protein product is CASSYSKGAAKNIQYF.

V gene TRBV4-2 combines with J gene TRBJ2-5; D may be TRBD1 or TRBD2 (6 bases each). With 5 bases removed from V and 5 bases from J, the gap between germline ends came to 24 bases. CDR3 size: 17 residues. The V gene's germline CDR1 is LGHNA and CDR2 YNFKEQ. In DNA, the CDR3 is TGTGCCAGCAGCGAAACGGGGGCCGGGTCATTTGGGGAGACCCAGTACTTC. Its protein is CASSETGAGSFGETQYF.

The chain has TRBV12-3 or TRBV12-4 and TRBJ2-7; D is unresolved. The CDR3 covers 11 residues. Trimming took off 1 base at V and 9 bases at J, with 7 bases between the two ends. The CDR3 sequence is CASSLGAGQYF. Written as DNA, the CDR3 is TGTGCCAGCAGTTTAGGGGCCGGGCAGTACTTC.

The chain has TRBV13 and TRBJ2-7; D is ambiguous. V was clipped by 3 bases and J by 3 bases, with 6 bases between them. The CDR3 extends over 12 amino acids. Per germline, CDR1 PRHDT and CDR2 FYEKMQ (reference sequence). CDR3 DNA: TGTGCCAGCAGCTTCGGGTTCTACGAGCAGTACTTC. It translates to CASSFGFYEQYF.

The CDR3 DNA reads as TGCAGTGCTAGATGGACGAACACTGAAGCTTTCTTT. Its protein is CSARWTNTEAFF. The genes are TRBV20-1 and TRBJ1-1; D is ambiguous. Trimming shortened V by 2 bases and J by 1 base, and 5 bases separated the two germline ends. The CDR3 has 12 amino acids. Germline V gene data show CDR1 as DFQATT and CDR2 as SNEGSKA (reference sequence).

On this clonotype itself: Germline and junction disagree at one end, which may indicate a read error. The V call is TRBV18, the J call TRBJ2-2, with a possible D match to TRBD2 (5 bases). Germline CDR1 reads KGHSH; CDR2 reads LQKENI. The CDR3 loop spans 15 amino acids. The chain's CDR3 is CASSPRVGSTGELFF. CDR3 sequence (DNA): TGTGCCAGCTCCCCACGCGTGGGGAGCACCGGGGAGCTGTTTTTT.

The V call is TRBV11-2, the J call TRBJ2-2; TRBD2 matches at 13 bases. J was trimmed by 1 base and V by 5 bases; bases with no gene match: 13. The CDR3 has 20 amino acids. CDR1 and CDR2 (germline): SGHAT, FQNNGV. The CDR3 DNA reads as TGTGCCAGCAGCACATCGGGACTAGCGGGACTTCTCCTGAACACCGGGGAGCTGTTTTTT. This gives the protein CASSTSGLAGLLLNTGELFF. The full variable domain, its missing parts supplied by reference TRBV11-2 and TRBJ2-2, is EAGVAQSPRYKIIEKRQSVAFWCNPISGHATLYWYQQILGQGPKLLIQFQNNGVVDDSQLPKDRFSAERLKGVDSTLKIQPAKLEDSAVYLCASSTSGLAGLLLNTGELFFGEGSRLTVL.

This chain links TRBV15 with TRBJ2-5; no clear D. V shed 0 bases and J shed 5 bases, with 7 bases lying between them. Per germline, CDR1 LNHNV and CDR2 YYDKDF (reference sequence). The CDR3 spans 13 residues. The CDR3 spells CATSRDLGETQYF. CDR3 bases: TGTGCCACCAGCAGAGATTTGGGGGAGACCCAGTACTTC.

V and J are TRBV5-4 and TRBJ1-6, with unresolved D. The CDR3 sequence is 13 residues long. Germline-derived CDR1 and CDR2 are SGHNT and YYREEE (reference sequence). The V gene lost 2 bases and the J gene lost 7 bases, with 7 bases spanning the gap. In DNA form, the CDR3 reads TGTGCCAGCAGCTTTGCCCGAAATTCACCCCTCCACTTT. This encodes CASSFARNSPLHF.

The J gene is TRBJ2-1, the V gene TRBV4-1; TRBD2 matches 8 bases. Germline V gene data show CDR1 as MGHRA and CDR2 as YSYEKL. J lost 6 bases, V lost 3 bases, and 7 bases had no gene match. The CDR3 covers 15 residues. The CDR3 bases are TGCGCCAGCAGCCATACCGGGACTAGGTCCAATGAGCAGTTCTTC. Its protein product is CASSHTGTRSNEQFF.

This clonotype was observed a few times. This rearrangement joins TRBV27 to TRBJ1-3, with a tentative D call TRBD1 (5 bases). Germline V gives CDR1 MNHEY, CDR2 SMNVEV (reference sequence). This CDR3 contains 14 residues. With 2 bases removed from V and 4 bases from J, the gap between germline ends came to 9 bases. CDR3 amino acids: CASSLEGLGNTIYF. CDR3 coding DNA: TGTGCCAGCAGTTTAGAGGGGCTCGGAAACACCATATATTTT.

The DNA of the CDR3 is TGCGCCAGCAGCCGGAACGGGGATACGCAGTATTTT. It encodes CASSRNGDTQYF. This chain joins TRBV5-1 and TRBJ2-3, with D hard to call. The CDR3 contains 12 residues. Germline CDR1 is SGHRS and CDR2 is YFSETQ. The V gene lost 4 bases and the J gene lost 6 bases, with 9 bases spanning the gap. Supplemented by reference TRBV5-1 and TRBJ2-3, the full variable domain reads KAGVTQTPRYLIKTRGQQVTLSCSPISGHRSVSWYQQTPGQGLQFLFEYFSETQRNKGNFPGRFSGRQFSNSRSEMNVSTLELGDSALYLCASSRNGDTQYFGPGTRLTVL.

The chain joins TRBV2 to TRBJ1-1; D is undetermined. Germline V gene sequence: CDR1 SNHLY, CDR2 FYNNEI. V gave up 8 bases and J gave up 3 bases, with 13 bases separating them. The CDR3 has 13 residues. The CDR3 nucleotides read TGTGCCAGCTCTGCGGTACTAGACACTGAAGCTTTCTTT. Translating gives CASSAVLDTEAFF.

This clonotype was seen more than once but under ten times. The chain joins TRBV27 to TRBJ2-3; a possible D gene is TRBD1 (6 bases). V shed 3 bases and J shed 2 bases, with 9 bases lying between them. The CDR3 length is 14 residues. Germline values: CDR1 MNHEY, CDR2 SMNVEV (reference sequence). CDR3: CASSLGDNTDTQYF. In nucleotides, the CDR3 is TGTGCCAGCAGTTTGGGGGACAACACAGATACGCAGTATTTT.

This clonotype was counted a few times. The J gene is TRBJ2-7, the V gene TRBV7-2; 7 bases agree with TRBD2. This CDR3 is built from 15 residues. The V segment lost 5 bases and the J segment 4 bases; nucleotides outside the gene matches: 11. Germline V gene sequence: CDR1 SGHTA, CDR2 FQGNSA. In nucleotides, the CDR3 is TGTGCCAGCAGCCCCCAGTCTAGCGGAACTTACGAGCAGTACTTC. The encoded protein is CASSPQSSGTYEQYF.

This clonotype came up once. The rearrangement uses TRBV18 and TRBJ1-2, with D unclear. Germline V CDR1 and CDR2: KGHSH, LQKENI. With 4 bases removed from V and 8 bases from J, the gap between germline ends came to 11 bases. The CDR3 is made up of 12 amino acids. The CDR3 region has the DNA TGTGCCAGCTCACGTTTCGAAGACGGCTACACCTTC. Its translation: CASSRFEDGYTF. Full variable domain (outside the CDR3, taken from reference TRBV18 and TRBJ1-2): NAGVMQNPRHLVRRRGQEARLRCSPMKGHSHVYWYRQLPEEGLKFMVYLQKENIIDESGMPKERFSAEFPKEGPSILRIQQVVRGDSAAYFCASSRFEDGYTFGSGTRLTVV.

The DNA for the CDR3 is TGTGCCAGCAGCGCTCAAGAGACCCAGTACTTC. It is translated as CASSAQETQYF. The chain joins TRBV9 to TRBJ2-5; no reliable D call. Germline V lookup: CDR1 SGDLS, CDR2 YYNGEE. The CDR3 spans 11 residues. Between the trimmed V and J ends, which lost 3 bases and 2 bases, there was a span of 2 bases.

The genes are TRBV10-3 and TRBJ2-5; D is possibly TRBD2 (5 bases). Germline values: CDR1 ENHRY, CDR2 SYGVKD. This CDR3 is 13 amino acids long. The V end was cut by 3 bases, the J end by 4 bases, with 9 bases between. The CDR3 nucleotides are TGTGCCATCAGTGAAGGGAGTCGAGAGACCCAGTACTTC. It encodes CAISEGSRETQYF.